This TCR beta chain originates from a study of blood T cell repertoires in COVID-19 (dated by TCRdb to the early 2020s). Concerning the study at large: Collaborator samples came from the United States, Italy and Spain and covered acute and convalescent phases of COVID-19. The prospective study material was composed of cDNA or gDNA derived from T cells, B-cell-depleted T cells, or PBMCs. Deeply sampled blood TCRbeta repertoires from subjects exposed to, actively infected with, or recovered from COVID-19 were included in the dataset. The repertoires were made available in a free public database intended to serve as a resource for research on the immune response to SARS-CoV-2. The samples were drawn from the first 160 participants of the ongoing ImmuneRACE study and from 950 to 1,500 subjects provided by 6 global collaborators. The sample metadata nearly always contained a de-identified subject ID, COVID-19 status, age in years and sex. HLA class I and class II types, where available, came from metadata supplied by the sample provider rather than from assay-based typing. Overall study outcomes, separate from this receptor: How much clinical and demographic metadata was included differed by source and by participant, and the metadata was provided uncurated.

Only a few counts were recorded for this clone. No cognate antigen has been identified for it. No much larger clone exists at a distance of one base, and base qualities are not known. Trimming removed 4 bases from V and 0 bases from J, leaving 25 bases between the germline ends. Taken from cysteine to phenylalanine, the CDR3 has 19 residues. The sequence is cut down to CDR3 DNA, 57 bases in frame from base 1. The germline V gene (reference sequence) sets CDR1 to SGHNT and CDR2 to YYREEE. The immunoSEQ Assay, a bias-controlled multiplex PCR, was used to amplify TCRbeta CDR3 regions from genomic DNA. In the original analysis: Within the assay, amplification of reference gene primers was used to estimate how many nucleated cells each sample contained. To quantify the absolute abundance of each unique TCRbeta CDR3 rearrangement, sequence reads were collapsed and filtered. For each sample, productive Simpson clonality was calculated by taking the square root of Simpson's diversity index across productive rearrangements. TCRdb limited this immuneACCESS table to in-frame rearrangements with V and J called. A share of clones is missing; checked studies link under half to unresolved V genes, and the rest is unexplained. V and J calls and clone size are as listed in that table; D and trimming were resolved from the DNA. The sample table records approximately 220,000 clones; about nine tenths of these occur just once. The ten most abundant clones make up 4.4% of the sample.

Whole blood was collected in K2EDTA tubes by collaborating institutions according to the institutions' own protocols. For TCRbeta analysis, collaborator samples were shipped as frozen whole blood, as isolated PBMCs, or as DNA extracted from either sample type. The chain employs TRBV5-4 and TRBJ1-2, with no confidently assigned D gene. The receptor was derived from a man aged 50 to 60 with acute or convalescent COVID-19. Sequencing was carried out using peripheral blood. The DNA is TGTGCCAGCAGCCCGGGTATATACCCGGGTGACCTCTCTAACTATGGCTACACCTTC. Translation gives CASSPGIYPGDLSNYGYTF.